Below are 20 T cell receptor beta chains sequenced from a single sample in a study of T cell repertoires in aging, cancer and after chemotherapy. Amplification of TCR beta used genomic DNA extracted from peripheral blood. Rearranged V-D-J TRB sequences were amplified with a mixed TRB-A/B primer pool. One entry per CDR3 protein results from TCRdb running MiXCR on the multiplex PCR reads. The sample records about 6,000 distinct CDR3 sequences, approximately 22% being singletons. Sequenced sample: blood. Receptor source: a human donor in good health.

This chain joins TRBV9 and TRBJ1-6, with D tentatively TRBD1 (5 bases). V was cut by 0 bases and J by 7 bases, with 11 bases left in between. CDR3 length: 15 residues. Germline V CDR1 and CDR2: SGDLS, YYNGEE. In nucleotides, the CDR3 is TGTGCCAGCAGCGTAGTTGACAGAGGGAATTCACCCCTCCACTTT. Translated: CASSVVDRGNSPLHF.

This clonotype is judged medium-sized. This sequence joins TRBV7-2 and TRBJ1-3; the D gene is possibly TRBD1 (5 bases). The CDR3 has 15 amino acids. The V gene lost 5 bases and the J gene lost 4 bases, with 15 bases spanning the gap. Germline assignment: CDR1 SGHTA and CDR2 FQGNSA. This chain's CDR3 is CASSPYLGAGNTIYF. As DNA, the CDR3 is TGTGCCAGCAGCCCGTATTTAGGGGCCGGAAACACCATATATTTT.

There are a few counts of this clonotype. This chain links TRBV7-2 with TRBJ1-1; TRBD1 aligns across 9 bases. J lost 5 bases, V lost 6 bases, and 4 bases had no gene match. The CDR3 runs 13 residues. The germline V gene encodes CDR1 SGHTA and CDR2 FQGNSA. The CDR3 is CASRGGQGTEAFF. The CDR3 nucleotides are TGTGCCAGCAGGGGGGGACAGGGAACTGAAGCTTTCTTT.

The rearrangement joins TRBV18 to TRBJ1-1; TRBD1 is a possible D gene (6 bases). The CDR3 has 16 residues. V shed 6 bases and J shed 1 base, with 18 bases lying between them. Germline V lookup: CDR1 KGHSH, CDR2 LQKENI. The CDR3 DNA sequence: TGTGCCAGCTCTCAAAAACAGGGCTTAGAGAACACTGAAGCTTTCTTT. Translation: CASSQKQGLENTEAFF. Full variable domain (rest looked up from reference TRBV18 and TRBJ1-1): NAGVMQNPRHLVRRRGQEARLRCSPMKGHSHVYWYRQLPEEGLKFMVYLQKENIIDESGMPKERFSAEFPKEGPSILRIQQVVRGDSAAYFCASSQKQGLENTEAFFGQGTRLTVV.

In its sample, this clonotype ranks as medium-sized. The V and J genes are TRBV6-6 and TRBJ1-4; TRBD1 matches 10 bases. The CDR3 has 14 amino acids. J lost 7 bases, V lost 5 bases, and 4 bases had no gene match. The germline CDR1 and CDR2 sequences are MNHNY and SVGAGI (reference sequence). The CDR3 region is CASSPGTGAEKLFF. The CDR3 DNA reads TGTGCCAGCAGTCCCGGGACAGGGGCTGAAAAACTGTTTTTT.

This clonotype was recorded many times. CDR3 region: CATSEGTDTQYF. CDR3 sequence (DNA): TGTGCCACCAGTGAAGGGACAGATACGCAGTATTTT. The chain employs TRBV24-1 and TRBJ2-3, with D hard to call. Trimming removed 4 bases at V and 3 bases at J, with 4 bases between. The CDR3 is 12 residues long. From germline, CDR1 is KGHDR and CDR2 SFDVKD.

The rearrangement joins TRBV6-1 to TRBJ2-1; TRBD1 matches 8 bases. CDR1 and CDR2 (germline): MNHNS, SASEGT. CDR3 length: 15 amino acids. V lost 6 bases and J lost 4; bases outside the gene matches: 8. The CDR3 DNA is TGTGCCAGCAGGAGACAGGGGACGTTATACAATGAGCAGTTCTTC. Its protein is CASRRQGTLYNEQFF.

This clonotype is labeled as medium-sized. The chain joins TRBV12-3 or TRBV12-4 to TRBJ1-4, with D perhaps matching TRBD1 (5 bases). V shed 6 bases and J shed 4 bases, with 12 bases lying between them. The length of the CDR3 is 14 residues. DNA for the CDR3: TGTGCCAGCAGCTATACGGGGGGTAATGAAAAACTGTTTTTT. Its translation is CASSYTGGNEKLFF.

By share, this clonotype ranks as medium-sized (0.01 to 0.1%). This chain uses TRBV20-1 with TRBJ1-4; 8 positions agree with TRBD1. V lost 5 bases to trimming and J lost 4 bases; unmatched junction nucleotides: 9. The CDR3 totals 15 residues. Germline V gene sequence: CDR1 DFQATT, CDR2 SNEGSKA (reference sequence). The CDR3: CSASRRTGINEKLFF. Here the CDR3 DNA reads TGCAGTGCTTCCCGTCGGACAGGGATTAATGAAAAACTGTTTTTT.

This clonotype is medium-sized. This CDR3 reads CSARRATNEKLFF. DNA of the CDR3: TGCAGTGCTAGAAGGGCAACTAATGAAAAACTGTTTTTT. This chain joins TRBV20-1 and TRBJ1-4; D gene unclear. Between the trimmed V and J ends, which lost 2 bases and 0 bases, there was a span of 4 bases. The CDR3 spans 13 residues. The germline V gene encodes CDR1 DFQATT and CDR2 SNEGSKA (reference sequence).

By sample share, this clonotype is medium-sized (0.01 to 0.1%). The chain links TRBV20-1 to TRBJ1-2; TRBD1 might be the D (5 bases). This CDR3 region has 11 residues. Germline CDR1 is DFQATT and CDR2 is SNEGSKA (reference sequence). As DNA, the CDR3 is TGCAACGTCGGGGGTCTAAATGGCTACACCTTC. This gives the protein CNVGGLNGYTF.

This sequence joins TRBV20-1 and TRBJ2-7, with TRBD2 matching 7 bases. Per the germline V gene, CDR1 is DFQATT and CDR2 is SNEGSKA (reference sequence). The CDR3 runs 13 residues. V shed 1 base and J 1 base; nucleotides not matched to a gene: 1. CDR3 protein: CSARGEGSYEQYV. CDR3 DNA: TGCAGTGCTAGAGGGGAGGGGTCCTACGAGCAGTACGTC.

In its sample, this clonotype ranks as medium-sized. The CDR3 DNA is TGTGCCAGCAGCTTAAGCGGGAGAACTAATGAAAAACTGTTTTTT. It encodes CASSLSGRTNEKLFF. This chain connects TRBV11-2 to TRBJ1-4, with no clear D. This CDR3 is built from 15 residues. Germline assignment: CDR1 SGHAT and CDR2 FQNNGV. Trimming took 2 bases from V and 1 from J, leaving 8 bases between them.

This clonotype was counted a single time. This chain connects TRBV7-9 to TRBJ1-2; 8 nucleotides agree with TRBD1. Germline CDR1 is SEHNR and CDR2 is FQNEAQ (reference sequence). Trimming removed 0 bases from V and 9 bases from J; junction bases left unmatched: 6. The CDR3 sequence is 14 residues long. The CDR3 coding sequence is TGTGCCAGCAGCTTAGCTGGACAGGGTTTGAGCTACACCTTC. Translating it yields CASSLAGQGLSYTF.

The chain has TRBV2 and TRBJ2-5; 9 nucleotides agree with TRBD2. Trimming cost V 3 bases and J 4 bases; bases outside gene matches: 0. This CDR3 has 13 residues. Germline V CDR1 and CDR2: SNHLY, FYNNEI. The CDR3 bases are TGTGCCAGCAGTGAGGGACTAGCAGAGACCCAGTACTTC. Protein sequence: CASSEGLAETQYF.

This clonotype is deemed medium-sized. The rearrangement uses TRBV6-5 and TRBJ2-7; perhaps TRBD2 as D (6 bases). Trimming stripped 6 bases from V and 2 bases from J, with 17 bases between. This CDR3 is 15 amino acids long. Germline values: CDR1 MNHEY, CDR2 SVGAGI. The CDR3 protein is CASSPGVADTYEQYV. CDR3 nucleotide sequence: TGTGCCAGCAGCCCCGGGGTAGCGGATACCTACGAGCAGTACGTC.

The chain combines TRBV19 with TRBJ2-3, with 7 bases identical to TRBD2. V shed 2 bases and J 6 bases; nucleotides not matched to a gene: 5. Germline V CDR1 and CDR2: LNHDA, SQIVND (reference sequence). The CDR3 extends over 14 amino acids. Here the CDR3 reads CASSIRGSSDTQYF. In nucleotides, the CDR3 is TGTGCCAGTAGTATACGCGGGAGTTCGGATACGCAGTATTTT. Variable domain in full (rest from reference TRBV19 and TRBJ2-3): DGGITQSPKYLFRKEGQNVTLSCEQNLNHDAMYWYRQDPGQGLRLIYYSQIVNDFQKGDIAEGYSVSREKKESFPLTVTSAQKNPTAFYLCASSIRGSSDTQYFGPGTRLTVL.

CDR3 in amino acids: CSARDGAGGEQYF. For the CDR3, the DNA is TGCAGTGCTAGAGATGGGGCCGGGGGCGAGCAGTACTTC. The chain recombines TRBV20-1 with TRBJ2-7; TRBD2 might be the D (6 bases). V shed 0 bases and J shed 6 bases, with 12 bases lying between them. The CDR3 runs 13 residues. Germline lookup yields CDR1 DFQATT and CDR2 SNEGSKA (reference sequence).

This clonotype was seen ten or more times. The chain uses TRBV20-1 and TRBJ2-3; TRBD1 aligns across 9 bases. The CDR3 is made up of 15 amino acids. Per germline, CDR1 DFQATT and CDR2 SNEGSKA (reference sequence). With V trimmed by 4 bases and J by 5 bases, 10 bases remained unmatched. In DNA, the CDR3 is TGCAGTGCTAACCCGGGGGACAGGGCGATAGATACGCAGTATTTT. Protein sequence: CSANPGDRAIDTQYF.

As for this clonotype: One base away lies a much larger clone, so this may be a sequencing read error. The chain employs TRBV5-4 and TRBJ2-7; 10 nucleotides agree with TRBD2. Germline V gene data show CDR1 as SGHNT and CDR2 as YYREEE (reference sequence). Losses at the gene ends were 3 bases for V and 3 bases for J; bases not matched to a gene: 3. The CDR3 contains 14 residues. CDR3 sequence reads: CASSSGTSDYEQYF. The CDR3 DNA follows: TGTGCCAGCAGCTCCGGGACTAGCGACTACGAGCAGTACTTC.